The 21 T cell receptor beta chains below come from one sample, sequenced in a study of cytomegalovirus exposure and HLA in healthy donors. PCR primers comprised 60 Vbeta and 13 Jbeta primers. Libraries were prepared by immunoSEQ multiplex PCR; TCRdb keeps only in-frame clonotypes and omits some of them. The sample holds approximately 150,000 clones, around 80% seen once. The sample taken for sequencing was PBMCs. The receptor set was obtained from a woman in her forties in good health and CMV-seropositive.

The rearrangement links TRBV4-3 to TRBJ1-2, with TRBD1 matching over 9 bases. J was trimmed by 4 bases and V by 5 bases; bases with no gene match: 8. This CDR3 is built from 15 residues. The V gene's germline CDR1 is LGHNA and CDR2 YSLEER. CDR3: CASSYGTGQAYGYTF. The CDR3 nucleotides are TGCGCCAGCAGCTATGGGACAGGGCAAGCCTATGGCTACACCTTC.

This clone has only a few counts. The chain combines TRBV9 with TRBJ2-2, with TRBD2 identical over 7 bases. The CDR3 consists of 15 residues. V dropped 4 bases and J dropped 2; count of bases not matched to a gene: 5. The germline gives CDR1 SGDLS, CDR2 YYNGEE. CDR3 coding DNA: TGTGCCAGCAGCTTTACTAGCGCAAACACCGGGGAGCTGTTTTTT. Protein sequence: CASSFTSANTGELFF.

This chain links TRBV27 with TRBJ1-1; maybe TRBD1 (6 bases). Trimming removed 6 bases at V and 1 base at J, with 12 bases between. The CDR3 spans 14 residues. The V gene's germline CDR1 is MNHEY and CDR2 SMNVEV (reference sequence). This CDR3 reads CASSYRQANTEAFF. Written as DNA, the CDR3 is TGTGCCAGCAGCTACAGACAGGCGAACACTGAAGCTTTCTTT.

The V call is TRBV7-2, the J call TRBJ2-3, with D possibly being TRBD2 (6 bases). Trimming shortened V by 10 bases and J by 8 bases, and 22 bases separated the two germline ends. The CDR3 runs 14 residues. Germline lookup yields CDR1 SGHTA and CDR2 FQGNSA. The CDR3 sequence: CAIKEGGTGGTQYF. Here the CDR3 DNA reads TGTGCCATCAAGGAGGGCGGGACGGGTGGTACGCAGTATTTT.

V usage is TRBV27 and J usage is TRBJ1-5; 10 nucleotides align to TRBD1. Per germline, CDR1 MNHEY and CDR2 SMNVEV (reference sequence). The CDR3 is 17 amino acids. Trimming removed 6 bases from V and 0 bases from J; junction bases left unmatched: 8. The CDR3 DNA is TGTGCCAGCAGAACGGGACAGGGGAGTTATAGCAATCAGCCCCAGCATTTT. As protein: CASRTGQGSYSNQPQHF.

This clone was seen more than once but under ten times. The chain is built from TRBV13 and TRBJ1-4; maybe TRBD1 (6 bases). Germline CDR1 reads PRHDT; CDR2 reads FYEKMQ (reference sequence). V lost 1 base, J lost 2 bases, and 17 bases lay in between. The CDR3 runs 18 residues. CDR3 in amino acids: CASSLEGDRKRTNEKLFF. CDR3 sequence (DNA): TGTGCCAGCAGCTTAGAGGGCGACAGGAAGAGGACTAATGAAAAACTGTTTTTT.

The CDR3 DNA sequence: TGTGCCAGCAGTTACTCGGCAGGGGGCACAGATACGCAGTATTTT. Its protein product is CASSYSAGGTDTQYF. The genes are TRBV6-6 and TRBJ2-3; TRBD1 is a possible D gene (6 bases). Trimming took off 0 bases at V and 1 base at J, with 8 bases between the two ends. This CDR3 has 15 amino acids. Germline CDR1 reads MNHNY; CDR2 reads SVGAGI (reference sequence).

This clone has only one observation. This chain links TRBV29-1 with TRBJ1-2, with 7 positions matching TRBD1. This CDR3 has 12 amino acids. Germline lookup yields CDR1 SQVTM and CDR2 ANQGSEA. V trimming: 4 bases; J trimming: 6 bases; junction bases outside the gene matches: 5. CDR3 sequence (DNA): TGCAGCGTTGGCGACAGGGAACATGGCTACACCTTC. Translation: CSVGDREHGYTF.

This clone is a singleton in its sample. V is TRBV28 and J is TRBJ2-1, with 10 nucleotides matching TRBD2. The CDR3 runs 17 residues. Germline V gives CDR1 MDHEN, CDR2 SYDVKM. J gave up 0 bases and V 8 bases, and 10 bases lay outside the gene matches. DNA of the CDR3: TGTGCCAGCCCCCCTAGCGGGGGTCTAAGCTCCTACAATGAGCAGTTCTTC. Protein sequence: CASPPSGGLSSYNEQFF.

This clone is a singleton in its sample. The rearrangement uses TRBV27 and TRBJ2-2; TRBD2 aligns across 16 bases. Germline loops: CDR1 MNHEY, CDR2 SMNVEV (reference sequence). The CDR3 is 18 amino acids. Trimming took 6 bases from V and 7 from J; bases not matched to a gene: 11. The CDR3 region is CASSPTGTSGGAGGELFF. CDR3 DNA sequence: TGTGCCAGCAGCCCCACCGGGACTAGCGGGGGGGCCGGCGGGGAGCTGTTTTTT.

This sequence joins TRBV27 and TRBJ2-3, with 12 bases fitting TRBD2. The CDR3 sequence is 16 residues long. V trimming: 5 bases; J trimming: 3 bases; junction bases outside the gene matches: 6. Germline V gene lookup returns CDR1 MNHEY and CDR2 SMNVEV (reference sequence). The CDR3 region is CASSTRLAGATDTQYF. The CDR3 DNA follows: TGTGCCAGCAGTACCCGACTAGCGGGAGCAACAGATACGCAGTATTTT.

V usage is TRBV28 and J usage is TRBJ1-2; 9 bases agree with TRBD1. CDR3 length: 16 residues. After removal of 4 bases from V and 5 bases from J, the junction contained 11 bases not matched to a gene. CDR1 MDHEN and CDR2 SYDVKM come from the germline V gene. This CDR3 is CASSSVWDRVSYGYTF. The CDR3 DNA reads TGTGCCAGCAGTTCCGTGTGGGACAGGGTCAGTTATGGCTACACCTTC.

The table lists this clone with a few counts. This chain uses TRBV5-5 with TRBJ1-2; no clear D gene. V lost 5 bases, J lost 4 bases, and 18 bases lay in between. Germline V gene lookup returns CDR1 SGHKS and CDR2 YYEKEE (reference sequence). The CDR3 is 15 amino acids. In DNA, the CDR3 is TGTGCCAGCAGTTCTGAGAACTGGAGAAGCTATGGCTACACCTTC. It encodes CASSSENWRSYGYTF. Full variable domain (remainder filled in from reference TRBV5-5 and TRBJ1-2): DAGVTQSPTHLIKTRGQQVTLRCSPISGHKSVSWYQQVLGQGPQFIFQYYEKEERGRGNFPDRFSARQFPNYSSELNVNALLLGDSALYLCASSSENWRSYGYTFGSGTRLTVV.

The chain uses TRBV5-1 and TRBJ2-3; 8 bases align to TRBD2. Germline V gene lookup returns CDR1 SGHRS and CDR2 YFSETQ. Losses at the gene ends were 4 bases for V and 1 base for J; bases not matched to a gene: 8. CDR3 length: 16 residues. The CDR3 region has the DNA TGCGCCAGCAGCACAAATACGGGGGGGGGCACAGATACGCAGTATTTT. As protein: CASSTNTGGGTDTQYF.

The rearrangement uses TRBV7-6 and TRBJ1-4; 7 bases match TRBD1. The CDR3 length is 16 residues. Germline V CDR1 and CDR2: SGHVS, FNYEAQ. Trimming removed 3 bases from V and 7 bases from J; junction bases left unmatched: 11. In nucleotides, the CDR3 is TGTGCCAGCAGCTTGCTAACAGGGGATGGTGGTGAAAAACTGTTTTTT. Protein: CASSLLTGDGGEKLFF.

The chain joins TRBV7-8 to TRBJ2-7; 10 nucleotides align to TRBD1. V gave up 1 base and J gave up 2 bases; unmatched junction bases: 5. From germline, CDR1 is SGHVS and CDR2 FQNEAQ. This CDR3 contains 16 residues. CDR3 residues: CASSLDGTGATYEQYF. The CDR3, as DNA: TGTGCCAGCAGCTTAGACGGGACAGGGGCGACCTACGAGCAGTACTTC.

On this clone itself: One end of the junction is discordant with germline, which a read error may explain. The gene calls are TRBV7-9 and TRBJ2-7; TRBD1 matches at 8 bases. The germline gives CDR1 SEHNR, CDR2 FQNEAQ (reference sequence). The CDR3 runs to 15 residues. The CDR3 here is CSSSSVWDRHYEQYF. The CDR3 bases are TGTTCCAGCAGCTCCGTCTGGGACAGGCACTACGAGCAGTACTTC.

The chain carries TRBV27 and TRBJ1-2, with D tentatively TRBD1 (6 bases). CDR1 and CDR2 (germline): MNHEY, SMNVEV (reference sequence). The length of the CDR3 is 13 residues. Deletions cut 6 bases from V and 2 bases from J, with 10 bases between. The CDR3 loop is CASSTTGNYGYTF. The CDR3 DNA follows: TGTGCCAGCAGCACAACAGGGAACTATGGCTACACCTTC.

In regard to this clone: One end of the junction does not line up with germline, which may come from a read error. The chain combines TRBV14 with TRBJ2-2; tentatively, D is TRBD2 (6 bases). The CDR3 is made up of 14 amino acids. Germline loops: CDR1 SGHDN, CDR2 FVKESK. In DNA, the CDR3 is TGTGCCAGCAACCAAGCGGGGAACACCGGGGAGCTGTTTTTT. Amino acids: CASNQAGNTGELFF. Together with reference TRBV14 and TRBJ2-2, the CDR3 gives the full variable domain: EAGVTQFPSHSVIEKGQTVTLRCDPISGHDNLYWYRRVMGKEIKFLLHFVKESKQDESGMPNNRFLAERTGGTYSTLKVQPAELEDSGVYFCASNQAGNTGELFFGEGSRLTVL.

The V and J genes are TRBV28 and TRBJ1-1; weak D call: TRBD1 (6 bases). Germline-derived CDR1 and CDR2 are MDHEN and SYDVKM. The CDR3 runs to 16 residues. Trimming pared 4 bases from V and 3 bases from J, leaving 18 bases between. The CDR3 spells CASSSPWTALYTEAFF. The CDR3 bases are TGTGCCAGCAGTTCCCCCTGGACAGCCCTTTACACTGAAGCTTTCTTT.

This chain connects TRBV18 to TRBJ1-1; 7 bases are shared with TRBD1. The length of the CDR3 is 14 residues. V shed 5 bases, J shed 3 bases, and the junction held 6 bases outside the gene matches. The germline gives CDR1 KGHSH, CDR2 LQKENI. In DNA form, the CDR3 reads TGTGCCAGCTCATTCGACAGGGCCTACACTGAAGCTTTCTTT. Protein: CASSFDRAYTEAFF.